The 29 T cell receptor beta chains reported below all come from one sample, sequenced in a study of response to subunit inactivated influenza vaccine. Each CDR3 protein is one row after TCRdb ran MiXCR on the RT-PCR reads. This table holds 800,000 to 1,000,000 distinct CDR3 sequences, less than 25% found once. Sequenced material: PBMCs from blood, taken 4 to 6 days after vaccination. The receptors come from a man between 45 and 60 years old who received an inactivated influenza vaccine.

This clonotype was counted at least ten times. This chain links TRBV29-1 with TRBJ2-2, with D hard to call. CDR1 is SQVTM, CDR2 ANQGSEA, per germline. With 1 base removed from V and 1 base from J, the gap between germline ends came to 7 bases. The length of the CDR3 is 14 residues. CDR3 sequence: CSVEVWRNTGELFF. CDR3 nucleotides: TGCAGCGTTGAAGTCTGGCGGAACACCGGGGAGCTGTTTTTT.

This clonotype was seen a handful of times. This chain links TRBV10-3 with TRBJ2-7; D tentatively fits TRBD1 or TRBD2 (5 bases each). The CDR3 runs 13 residues. Germline V lookup: CDR1 ENHRY, CDR2 SYGVKD. The ends were cut back, 4 bases at V and 7 bases at J, with 14 bases in the middle. The CDR3 reads CAISGGTRGEQYF. The CDR3 nucleotides read TGTGCCATCAGTGGTGGGACGAGAGGGGAGCAGTACTTC.

This clonotype was counted between two and nine times. This chain connects TRBV29-1 to TRBJ2-7, with TRBD2 identical over 8 bases. The CDR3 totals 13 residues. The germline CDR1 and CDR2 sequences are SQVTM and ANQGSEA. V was clipped by 4 bases and J by 5 bases; unmatched bases: 7. The DNA of the CDR3 is TGCAGCGTTGTGGTTCCGGGAGGGAACGAGCAGTACTTC. Translation: CSVVVPGGNEQYF.

This chain uses TRBV20-1 with TRBJ2-1; TRBD1 or TRBD2 may be the D gene (5 bases each). CDR1 and CDR2 from the germline V gene are DFQATT and SNEGSKA (reference sequence). The CDR3 spans 14 residues. V was shortened by 6 bases and J by 9 bases, with 21 bases between the two germline ends. This CDR3 reads CSAASSIGTGEQFF. The CDR3 coding sequence is TGCAGTGCAGCCAGCAGTATCGGGACCGGTGAGCAGTTCTTC.

This clonotype was counted only a few times. This chain uses TRBV10-3 with TRBJ2-2; 9 nucleotides line up with TRBD1. This CDR3 comprises 13 residues. V lost 6 bases and J lost 5; bases outside the gene matches: 1. The V gene's germline CDR1 is ENHRY and CDR2 SYGVKD. The CDR3 DNA reads as TGTGCCATCAGACAGGGGGCAACCGGGGAGCTGTTTTTT. Translation gives CAIRQGATGELFF.

This clonotype showed up just a few times. The chain links TRBV20-1 to TRBJ1-2; 9 nucleotides line up with TRBD1. CDR3 length: 16 amino acids. The J segment lost 8 bases and the V segment lost 5 bases, leaving 18 bases of the junction unmatched. The germline gives CDR1 DFQATT, CDR2 SNEGSKA (reference sequence). The CDR3 loop is CSARNSRDRERHGYTF. CDR3 in DNA: TGCAGTGCTCGAAACAGCCGGGACAGGGAAAGGCACGGCTACACCTTC.

This clonotype was seen ten or more times. V and J are TRBV5-5 and TRBJ2-2, with 10 nucleotides matching TRBD2. The J segment lost 7 bases and the V segment lost 1 base, leaving 10 bases of the junction unmatched. Germline V CDR1 and CDR2: SGHKS, YYEKEE (reference sequence). CDR3 length equals 17 residues. The CDR3: CASSLYRAGGLFGELFF. As DNA, the CDR3 is TGTGCCAGCAGCTTGTATCGAGCGGGAGGGCTATTCGGGGAGCTGTTTTTT.

About this clonotype: It may be a read error: a sequence one base away is much more abundant. The V gene is TRBV28, the J gene TRBJ1-5; D uncertain. V was cut by 5 bases and J by 9 bases, with 5 bases left in between. Germline V gene sequence: CDR1 MDHEN, CDR2 SYDVKM. The CDR3 is 10 residues long. As DNA, the CDR3 is TGTGCCAGCAGTCATGGGCCCCAGCATTTT. Its protein is CASSHGPQHF. Drawing the rest from reference TRBV28 and TRBJ1-5, the complete variable domain is DVKVTQSSRYLVKRTGEKVFLECVQDMDHENMFWYRQDPGLGLRLIYFSYDVKMKEKGDIPEGYSVSREKKERFSLILESASTNQTSMYLCASSHGPQHFGDGTRLSIL.

The CDR3 region is CASSPSGTSGRMGQFF. CDR3 DNA sequence: TGTGCCAGCAGTCCTAGCGGGACTAGCGGGAGGATGGGGCAGTTCTTC. This chain links TRBV12-3 or TRBV12-4 with TRBJ2-1; 15 bases are a match to TRBD2. CDR3 length: 16 amino acids. The ends lost 5 bases at V and 12 bases at J; junction bases unmatched: 11.

In this sample, this clonotype turned up a few times. The rearrangement uses TRBV20-1 and TRBJ2-5; 7 bases align to TRBD2. The junction had 11 bases not matched to a gene; V was cut back by 6 bases and J by 1 base. The germline gives CDR1 DFQATT, CDR2 SNEGSKA (reference sequence). The CDR3 covers 15 residues. CDR3 sequence (DNA): TGCAGTGCCGCCCCCTCGGGACTACCCCAAGAGACCCAGTACTTC. As protein: CSAAPSGLPQETQYF.

The chain employs TRBV7-6 and TRBJ2-7; the D gene is possibly TRBD2 (5 bases). V was pared by 4 bases and J by 2 bases, with 12 bases between. The CDR3 has 14 amino acids. From germline, CDR1 is SGHVS and CDR2 FNYEAQ. CDR3 protein: CASSSLAYTYEQYF. CDR3 coding DNA: TGTGCCAGCAGCTCTTTAGCGTACACCTACGAGCAGTACTTC.

This clonotype was found a few times. The CDR3 sequence: CASSQPRTLTSGYFYEQFF. DNA for the CDR3: TGTGCCAGCAGCCAACCTCGAACCCTGACTAGCGGGTATTTTTATGAGCAGTTCTTC. The rearrangement links TRBV11-1 to TRBJ2-1, with 10 bases matching TRBD2. V trimming: 5 bases; J trimming: 8 bases; junction bases outside the gene matches: 21. This CDR3 contains 19 residues. Germline V gene lookup returns CDR1 SGHAT and CDR2 FQDESV (reference sequence).

This clonotype occurred a few times. The chain couples TRBV7-2 to TRBJ2-1; the D gene is possibly TRBD1 (5 bases). Germline V gives CDR1 SGHTA, CDR2 FQGNSA. The CDR3 extends over 16 amino acids. Trimming cost V 0 bases and J 5 bases, with 14 bases left between them. The CDR3 DNA is TGTGCCAGCAGCTTAGCGGGTCAGGGATGGGACAATGAGCAGTTCTTC. Protein: CASSLAGQGWDNEQFF. The variable domain in full, completed from reference TRBV7-2 and TRBJ2-1, reads GAGVSQSPSNKVTEKGKDVELRCDPISGHTALYWYRQSLGQGLEFLIYFQGNSAPDKSGLPSDRFSAERTGGSVSTLTIQRTQQEDSAVYLCASSLAGQGWDNEQFFGPGTRLTVL.

This clonotype was counted at least ten times. The V call is TRBV12-3 or TRBV12-4, the J call TRBJ2-5; D uncertain. The V end was cut by 8 bases, the J end by 2 bases, with 12 bases between. The length of the CDR3 is 13 residues. The CDR3 region has the DNA TGTGCCAGCCAGGCAGGCTTTCAAGAGACCCAGTACTTC. Translated, it gives CASQAGFQETQYF.

J is TRBJ2-7 and V is TRBV28, with TRBD1 matching 7 bases. The CDR3 extends over 14 amino acids. Germline V gives CDR1 MDHEN, CDR2 SYDVKM. With 5 bases clipped from V and 5 bases from J, the junction kept 9 bases outside the gene matches. The CDR3 nucleotides read TGTGCCAGCAGTCCTACAGGGGCATTCGACGAGCAGTACTTC. Amino acid sequence: CASSPTGAFDEQYF.

V and J are TRBV20-1 and TRBJ2-3; 8 nucleotides agree with TRBD1. The junction had 9 bases not matched to a gene; V was cut back by 6 bases and J by 7 bases. This CDR3 spans 13 amino acids. In germline, CDR1 is DFQATT, CDR2 SNEGSKA (reference sequence). CDR3 in DNA: TGCAGTGCCACTATACAGGGGGTGAATACGCAGTATTTT. Amino acids: CSATIQGVNTQYF.

This clonotype was seen a handful of times. The chain uses TRBV6-2 or TRBV6-3 and TRBJ1-1; weak D call: TRBD1 (5 bases). V was pared by 7 bases and J by 1 base, with 16 bases between. CDR3 length: 15 residues. Germline V lookup: CDR1 MNHEY, CDR2 SVGEGT. CDR3 loop: CASTYQGLQNTEAFF. The DNA for the CDR3 is TGTGCCAGCACCTACCAGGGACTGCAGAACACTGAAGCTTTCTTT.

This clonotype was seen a handful of times. The rearrangement links TRBV6-5 to TRBJ1-6, with 7 bases matching TRBD1. The J segment lost 7 bases and the V segment lost 1 base, leaving 4 bases of the junction unmatched. The CDR3 contains 15 residues. Germline CDR1 and CDR2: MNHEY and SVGAGI. CDR3 DNA sequence: TGTGCCAGCAGTTACTTCGGGACAGAGAATTCACCCCTCCACTTT. Protein sequence: CASSYFGTENSPLHF.

This clonotype was seen a few times. V is TRBV7-2 and J is TRBJ1-5; D may be TRBD1 (6 bases). The V gene's germline CDR1 is SGHTA and CDR2 FQGNSA. CDR3 size: 15 residues. V lost 2 bases to trimming and J lost 4 bases, with 12 bases between them. The CDR3 region has the DNA TGTGCCAGCAGCTTATGGGCCAGGGGAAATCAGCCCCAGCATTTT. Protein sequence: CASSLWARGNQPQHF.

The chain has TRBV6-1 and TRBJ1-2, with TRBD1 matching over 10 bases. Germline-derived CDR1 and CDR2 are MNHNS and SASEGT. V was clipped by 2 bases and J by 4 bases; unmatched bases: 4. The CDR3 has 15 residues. CDR3 sequence reads: CASSESGTGVYGYTF. The CDR3 nucleotides are TGTGCCAGCAGTGAATCCGGGACAGGGGTCTATGGCTACACCTTC.

This chain connects TRBV5-1 to TRBJ2-6; D gene uncertain. The CDR3 runs to 15 residues. V lost 0 bases, J lost 0 bases, and 4 bases lay in between. Germline CDR1 is SGHRS and CDR2 is YFSETQ. CDR3 sequence reads: CASSLVASGANVLTF. In DNA, the CDR3 is TGCGCCAGCAGCTTGGTAGCCTCTGGGGCCAACGTCCTGACTTTC.

This chain joins TRBV5-6 and TRBJ1-2; TRBD1 matches 11 bases. In germline, CDR1 is SGHDT, CDR2 YYEEEE. Trimming cost V 4 bases and J 8 bases; bases outside gene matches: 7. The CDR3 runs to 14 residues. The CDR3 DNA sequence: TGTGCCAGCAGCATCGGACAGGGGGCTTGGGGCTACACCTTC. Amino acid sequence: CASSIGQGAWGYTF.

This chain links TRBV7-8 with TRBJ2-7; 9 bases map to TRBD1. With V trimmed by 5 bases and J by 6 bases, 14 bases remained unmatched. The germline V gene encodes CDR1 SGHVS and CDR2 FQNEAQ. This CDR3 comprises 16 residues. The CDR3 protein is CASSPGAGTGFSEQYF. DNA for the CDR3: TGTGCCAGCAGCCCGGGGGCTGGGACAGGGTTTTCCGAGCAGTACTTC. The variable domain in full, with the rest retrieved from reference TRBV7-8 and TRBJ2-7, is GAGVSQSPRYKVAKRGQDVALRCDPISGHVSLFWYQQALGQGPEFLTYFQNEAQLDKSGLPSDRFFAERPEGSVSTLKIQRTQQEDSAVYLCASSPGAGTGFSEQYFGPGTRLTVT.

This clonotype was counted ten times or more. V usage is TRBV29-1 and J usage is TRBJ2-1, with D unresolved. V was pared by 1 base and J by 4 bases, with 8 bases between. CDR1 SQVTM and CDR2 ANQGSEA come from the germline V gene. This CDR3 is built from 13 residues. The CDR3 nucleotides are TGCAGCGTTGAAGTTGGAGAATACAATGAGCAGTTCTTC. It translates to CSVEVGEYNEQFF.

J is TRBJ2-3 and V is TRBV2; 15 bases line up with TRBD2. This CDR3 comprises 16 residues. Germline loops: CDR1 SNHLY, CDR2 FYNNEI. V was pared by 9 bases and J by 6 bases, with 10 bases of the junction left unmatched. Here the CDR3 DNA reads TGTGCCAGGACCCGGACTAGCGGGGGGGTGGTGGATACGCAGTATTTT. Residues: CARTRTSGGVVDTQYF.

V and J are TRBV20-1 and TRBJ2-7; D is perhaps TRBD1 or TRBD2 (6 bases each). The CDR3 totals 12 residues. V gave up 5 bases and J gave up 2 bases, with 10 bases separating them. The germline CDR1 and CDR2 sequences are DFQATT and SNEGSKA (reference sequence). The CDR3 DNA is TGCAGTGCTCAAAGGGGGGCCTACGAGCAGTACTTC. It is translated as CSAQRGAYEQYF.

Note on this clonotype: An end of the junction does not agree with germline; a read error may underlie this. V is TRBV29-1 and J is TRBJ2-3; 9 nucleotides align to TRBD2. Germline lookup yields CDR1 SQVTM and CDR2 ANQGSEA. The CDR3 covers 14 residues. The CDR3 loop reads CSVTYGTSSETQYF. The CDR3 coding sequence is TGCAGCGTAACCTACGGGACTAGCTCAGAAACGCAGTATTTT.

This clonotype was detected only a few times. This chain uses TRBV6-5 with TRBJ2-3, with TRBD1 matching over 9 bases. The CDR3 length is 15 residues. The trim removed 3 bases at V and 4 bases at J, leaving 5 bases unmatched. Germline V CDR1 and CDR2: MNHEY, SVGAGI. The DNA for the CDR3 is TGTGCCAGCAGTTATGCGGGGACAGGGTCAGATACGCAGTATTTT. Residues: CASSYAGTGSDTQYF.

As regards this clonotype: A much larger clone lies a single base off, so this may be a read error. The chain joins TRBV2 to TRBJ1-1; D not resolved. This CDR3 comprises 12 residues. The V gene's germline CDR1 is SNHLY and CDR2 FYNNEI. The DNA of the CDR3 is TGTGCCAGCAGTGTTGTGAACGCTGAAGCTTTCTTT. It encodes CASSVVNAEAFF.